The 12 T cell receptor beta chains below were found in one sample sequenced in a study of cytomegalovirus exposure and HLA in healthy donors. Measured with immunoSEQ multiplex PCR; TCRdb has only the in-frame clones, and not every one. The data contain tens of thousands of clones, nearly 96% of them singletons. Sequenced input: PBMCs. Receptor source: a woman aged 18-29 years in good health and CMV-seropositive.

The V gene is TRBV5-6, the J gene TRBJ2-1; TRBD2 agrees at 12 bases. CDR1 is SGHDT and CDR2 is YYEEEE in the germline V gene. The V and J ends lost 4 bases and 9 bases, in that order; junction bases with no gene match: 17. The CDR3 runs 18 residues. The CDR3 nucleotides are TGTGCCAGCAGCGTAGACAGGGGAAGACTAGCGGGAGTGGGTGAGCAGTTCTTC. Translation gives CASSVDRGRLAGVGEQFF.

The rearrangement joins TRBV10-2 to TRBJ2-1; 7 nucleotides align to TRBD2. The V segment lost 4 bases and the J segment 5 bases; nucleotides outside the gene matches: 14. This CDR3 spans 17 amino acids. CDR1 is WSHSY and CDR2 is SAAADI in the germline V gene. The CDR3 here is CASSVIAGPINNNEQFF. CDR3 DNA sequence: TGCGCCAGCAGTGTTATAGCGGGCCCAATCAATAACAATGAGCAGTTCTTC.

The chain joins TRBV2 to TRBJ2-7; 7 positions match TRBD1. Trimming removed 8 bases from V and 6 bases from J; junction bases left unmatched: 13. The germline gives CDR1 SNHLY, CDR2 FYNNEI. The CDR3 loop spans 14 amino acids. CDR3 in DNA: TGTGCCAGCGTGCCCCCCGGGACAGCTGTCGAGCAGTACTTC. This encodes CASVPPGTAVEQYF.

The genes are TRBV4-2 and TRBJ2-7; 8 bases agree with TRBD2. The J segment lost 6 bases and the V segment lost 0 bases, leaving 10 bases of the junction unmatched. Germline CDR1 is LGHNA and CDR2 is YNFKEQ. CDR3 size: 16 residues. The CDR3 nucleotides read TGTGCCAGCAGCCAAGAGGTAGCGGGATTGTCGAGCGAGCAGTACTTC. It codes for CASSQEVAGLSSEQYF.

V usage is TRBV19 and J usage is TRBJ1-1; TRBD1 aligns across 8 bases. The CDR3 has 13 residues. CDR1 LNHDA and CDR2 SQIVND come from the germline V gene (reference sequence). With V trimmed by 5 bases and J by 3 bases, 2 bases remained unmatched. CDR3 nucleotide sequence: TGTGCCAGTAGTCTGGACAGGGACACTGAAGCTTTCTTT. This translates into CASSLDRDTEAFF. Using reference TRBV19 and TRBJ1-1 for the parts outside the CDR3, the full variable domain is DGGITQSPKYLFRKEGQNVTLSCEQNLNHDAMYWYRQDPGQGLRLIYYSQIVNDFQKGDIAEGYSVSREKKESFPLTVTSAQKNPTAFYLCASSLDRDTEAFFGQGTRLTVV.

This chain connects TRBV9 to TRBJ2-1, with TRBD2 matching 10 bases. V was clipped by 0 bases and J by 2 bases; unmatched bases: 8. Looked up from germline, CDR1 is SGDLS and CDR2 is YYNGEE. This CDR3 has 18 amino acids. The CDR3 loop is CASSVGMTSGFPYNEQFF. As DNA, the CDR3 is TGTGCCAGCAGCGTAGGAATGACTAGCGGGTTTCCCTACAATGAGCAGTTCTTC.

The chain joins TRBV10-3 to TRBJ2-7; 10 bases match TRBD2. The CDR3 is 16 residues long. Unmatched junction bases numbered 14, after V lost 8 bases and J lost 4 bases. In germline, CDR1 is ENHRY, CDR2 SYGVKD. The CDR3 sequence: CAIGSPLAGVLYEQYF. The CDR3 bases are TGTGCCATCGGAAGTCCTCTAGCGGGAGTCTTATACGAGCAGTACTTC.

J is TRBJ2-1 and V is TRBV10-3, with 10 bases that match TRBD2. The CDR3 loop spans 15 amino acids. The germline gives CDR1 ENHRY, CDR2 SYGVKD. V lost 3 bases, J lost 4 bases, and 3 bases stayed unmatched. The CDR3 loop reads CAISEMGLAYNEQFF. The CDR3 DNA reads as TGTGCCATCAGTGAAATGGGACTAGCGTACAATGAGCAGTTCTTC.

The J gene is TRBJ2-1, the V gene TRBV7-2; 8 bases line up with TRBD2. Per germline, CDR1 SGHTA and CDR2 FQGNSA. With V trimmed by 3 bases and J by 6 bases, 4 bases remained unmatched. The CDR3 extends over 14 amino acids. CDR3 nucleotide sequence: TGTGCCAGCAGCTTCGACGGGGGGGCCAATGAGCAGTTCTTC. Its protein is CASSFDGGANEQFF.

The CDR3 here is CASRGTGKIYGYTF. The DNA of the CDR3 is TGTGCCAGCAGGGGCACAGGGAAAATCTATGGCTACACCTTC. V and J are TRBV2 and TRBJ1-2; D possibly corresponds to TRBD1 (6 bases). The V gene lost 6 bases and the J gene lost 4 bases, with 15 bases spanning the gap. CDR1 and CDR2 (germline): SNHLY, FYNNEI. This CDR3 spans 14 amino acids.

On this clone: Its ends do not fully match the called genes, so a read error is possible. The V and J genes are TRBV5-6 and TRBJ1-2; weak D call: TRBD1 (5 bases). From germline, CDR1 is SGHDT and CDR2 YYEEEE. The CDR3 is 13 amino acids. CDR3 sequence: CASSSSGTISPLF. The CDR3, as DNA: TGTGCCAGCAGCTCCAGTGGGACTATAAGTCCCCTTTTC.

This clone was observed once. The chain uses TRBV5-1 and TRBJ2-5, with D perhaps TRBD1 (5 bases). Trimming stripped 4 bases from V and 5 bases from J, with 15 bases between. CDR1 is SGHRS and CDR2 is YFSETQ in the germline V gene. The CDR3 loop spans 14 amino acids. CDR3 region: CASSSRGPQETQYF. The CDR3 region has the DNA TGCGCCAGCAGCAGTAGGGGTCCCCAGGAGACCCAGTACTTC.